These T cell receptor beta chains were read from a single sample in a study of blood T cells in healthy people across ages. TCRdb passed the 5' RACE reads through MiXCR, listing each CDR3 protein once. The sample lists over 550,000 distinct CDR3 sequences; about 30% were seen once. Specimen: blood. These receptors originate from a woman of 80 years or more in good health. Both conserved end residues are part of each CDR3. A D gene is named only where the DNA matches it firmly. For some rows the clone size is stated as once, few or many, or as a class when expanded; others skip it.

clone_size j_call v_call d_call cdr3_nt cdr3_aa
many TRBJ2-5 TRBV7-3 TRBD1 TGTGCCAGCAGCACATCCGACAGGGAAGAGACCCAGTACTTC CASSTSDREETQYF
- TRBJ2-1 TRBV7-6 - TGTGCCAGCAGCTCAGTTCGGGGTTCGGGAAACTCCTACAATGAGCAGTTCTTC CASSSVRGSGNSYNEQFF
many TRBJ2-1 TRBV20-1 TRBD1 TGCAGTGCTAGGCACCGGGACAGGAGCTACAATGAGCAGTTCTTC CSARHRDRSYNEQFF
- TRBJ1-6 TRBV10-3 - TGTGCCATCAGTGACAGGGTGGGTAATTCACCCCTCCACTTT CAISDRVGNSPLHF
many TRBJ1-5 TRBV2 - TGTGCCAGCAGTGAATCCAGGGGTGGGAGCAATCAGCCCCAGCATTTT CASSESRGGSNQPQHF
- TRBJ1-1 TRBV27 - TGTGCCAGCAGTTTGGGGTCAACAGCCACTGAAGCTTTCTTT CASSLGSTATEAFF
few TRBJ1-1 TRBV27 TRBD1 TGTGCCAGCAGTTTATTAAGCCAGGGGGCGACTGAAGCTTTCTTT CASSLLSQGATEAFF
many TRBJ2-3 TRBV9 - TGTGCCAGCAGCGTAGATGTAGATATGGATACGCAGTATTTT CASSVDVDMDTQYF
many TRBJ1-5 TRBV7-2 - TGTGCCAGCAGCTTAGATGATCAGCCCCAGCATTTT CASSLDDQPQHF
many TRBJ2-1 TRBV7-3 TRBD2 TGTGCCAGCAGCCGCGGACTAGCCCATGAGCAGTTCTTC CASSRGLAHEQFF
- TRBJ1-3 TRBV6-2/TRBV6-3 TRBD1 TGTGCCAGCAGTTCCGGAGGACAGGCAAACACCAGATATTTT CASSSGGQANTRYF
many TRBJ1-1 TRBV10-3 TRBD1 TGTGCCATCAGTCGGGACAGGGCCACTTCGTCGGAAGCTTTCTTT CAISRDRATSSEAFF
- TRBJ1-2 TRBV29-1 - TGCAGCGTTGAAAAGGGAAGAGGGGGCTACACCTTC CSVEKGRGGYTF
many TRBJ1-4 TRBV29-1 - TGCAGCGTTGTACAGCGGGGTGAAAAACTGTTTTTT CSVVQRGEKLFF
many TRBJ2-7 TRBV20-1 TRBD2 TGCAGTGCTAGTAGTGGGGGGGGCTACGAGCAGTACTTC CSASSGGGYEQYF
many TRBJ1-2 TRBV20-1 TRBD1 TGCAGTGCTACTCCAGGGGGAAATGGCTACACCTTC CSATPGGNGYTF
- TRBJ2-7 TRBV5-6 TRBD1 TGTGCCAGCAGCTTTAGTTGGGGGCTCCAGGGGGACGGTATCTACGAGCAGTACTTC CASSFSWGLQGDGIYEQYF
many TRBJ2-3 TRBV20-1 TRBD2 TGCAGTGCTTTCGGCAGTAGCGGGGTTAGCACAGATACGCAGTATTTT CSAFGSSGVSTDTQYF
- TRBJ1-2 TRBV7-9 TRBD1 TGTGCCAGCAGCTTAGCGTTTGAGACAGGGATATATGGCTACACCTTC CASSLAFETGIYGYTF
- TRBJ2-7 TRBV20-1 - TGCAGTGCTGAGGAACAGGCTGCCTACGAGCAGTACTTC CSAEEQAAYEQYF
- TRBJ2-7 TRBV11-3 - TGTGCCAGCAGCTTAGACGCGGCCGTCTACGAGCAGTACTTC CASSLDAAVYEQYF
few TRBJ1-4 TRBV5-1 TRBD1 TGCGCCAGCAGCCAACAGGGGGGAAGGGAAAAACTGTTTTTT CASSQQGGREKLFF
many TRBJ2-7 TRBV7-2 TRBD2 TGTGCCAGCAGCAGAAGACTAGCGGGGGCCCCCGAGGAGCAGTACTTC CASSRRLAGAPEEQYF
- TRBJ2-2 TRBV6-5 - TGTGCCAGCAGTCGATCTCTGGGGGAGCTGTTTTTT CASSRSLGELFF
- TRBJ2-5 TRBV18 - TGTGCCAGCTCACCACGGGACGAGGCCCAGTACTTC CASSPRDEAQYF
few TRBJ1-3 TRBV5-5 - TGTGCCAGCAGCTTGGAGGTCCGGGGTATCGCCGGAAACACCATATATTTT CASSLEVRGIAGNTIYF
many TRBJ2-3 TRBV12-3/TRBV12-4 TRBD1 TGTGCCAGCACCCAGGAACAGGGGAGCACAGATACGCAGTATTTT CASTQEQGSTDTQYF
- TRBJ1-5 TRBV28 - TGTGCCAGCAGGACAGAGTATAGCAATCAGCCCCAGCATTTT CASRTEYSNQPQHF